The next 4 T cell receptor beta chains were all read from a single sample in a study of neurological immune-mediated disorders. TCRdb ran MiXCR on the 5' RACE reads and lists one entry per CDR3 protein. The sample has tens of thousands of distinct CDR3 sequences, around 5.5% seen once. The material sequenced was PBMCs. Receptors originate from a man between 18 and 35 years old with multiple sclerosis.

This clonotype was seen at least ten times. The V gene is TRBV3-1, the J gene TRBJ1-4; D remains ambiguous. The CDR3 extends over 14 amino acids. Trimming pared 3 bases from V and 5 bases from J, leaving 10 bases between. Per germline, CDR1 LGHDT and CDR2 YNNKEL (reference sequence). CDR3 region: CASSQTWRNEKLFF. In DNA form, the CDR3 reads TGTGCCAGCAGCCAGACCTGGCGGAATGAAAAACTGTTTTTT.

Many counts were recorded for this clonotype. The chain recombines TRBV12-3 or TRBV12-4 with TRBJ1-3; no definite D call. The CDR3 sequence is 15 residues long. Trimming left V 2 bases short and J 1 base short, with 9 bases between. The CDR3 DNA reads TGTGCCAGCAGTTTACCCCCGGTATCTGGAAACACCATATATTTT. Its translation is CASSLPPVSGNTIYF.

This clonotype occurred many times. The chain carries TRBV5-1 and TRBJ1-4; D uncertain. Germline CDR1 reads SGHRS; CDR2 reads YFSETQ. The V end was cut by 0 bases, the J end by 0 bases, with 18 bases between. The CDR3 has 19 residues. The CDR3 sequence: CASSLGVGGSLSTNEKLFF. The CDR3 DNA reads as TGCGCCAGCAGCTTGGGAGTAGGAGGGTCCCTATCAACTAATGAAAAACTGTTTTTT.

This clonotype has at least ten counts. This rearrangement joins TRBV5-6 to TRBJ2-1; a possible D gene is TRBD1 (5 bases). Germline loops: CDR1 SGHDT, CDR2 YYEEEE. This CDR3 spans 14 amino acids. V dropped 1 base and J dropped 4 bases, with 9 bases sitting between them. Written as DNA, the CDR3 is TGTGCCAGCAGCTTGAAGGACAATTACAATGAGCAGTTCTTC. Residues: CASSLKDNYNEQFF. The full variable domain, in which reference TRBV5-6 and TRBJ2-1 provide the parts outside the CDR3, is DAGVTQSPTHLIKTRGQQVTLRCSPKSGHDTVSWYQQALGQGPQFIFQYYEEEERQRGNFPDRFSGHQFPNYSSELNVNALLLGDSALYLCASSLKDNYNEQFFGPGTRLTVL.